These T cell receptor beta chains were read from a single sample in a study of blood T cells in healthy people across ages. TCRdb reprocessed the 5' RACE reads via MiXCR and lists one record per CDR3 protein. The repertoire has 500,000 to 550,000 distinct CDR3 sequences, 20% to 30% of them found once; the top ten carry roughly 10%. The sample was also reused in another study, on T cells of mothers and their children.

Sequencing was done on a sample of blood. The receptor set was obtained from a boy younger than 18 in good health. Each CDR3 is given with its conserved first and last residue. The order of the fields is CDR3 protein, CDR3 DNA, V gene, clone size, D gene, J gene. A D gene is named only where the DNA matches it firmly. Not every row has a clone size; where given, it reads once, few, many or a size class.

CDR3aa: CASSQGGTRGTQYF; CDR3nt: TGTGCCAGCAGCCAAGGCGGTACTCGAGGGACCCAGTACTTC; v_gene: TRBV3-1; abundance: NA; d_gene: NA; j_gene: TRBJ2-5
CDR3aa: CASSLGAPRAGAKNIQYF; CDR3nt: TGTGCCAGCAGCCTCGGAGCCCCCAGAGCTGGCGCCAAAAACATTCAGTACTTC; v_gene: TRBV7-8; abundance: few; d_gene: NA; j_gene: TRBJ2-4
CDR3aa: CASTGSGGLAYNEQFF; CDR3nt: TGTGCCAGCACCGGATCAGGGGGACTAGCCTACAATGAGCAGTTCTTC; v_gene: TRBV27; abundance: NA; d_gene: NA; j_gene: TRBJ2-1
CDR3aa: CSAAGGNTEAFF; CDR3nt: TGCAGCGCTGCAGGGGGGAACACTGAAGCTTTCTTT; v_gene: TRBV29-1; abundance: few; d_gene: TRBD1; j_gene: TRBJ1-1
CDR3aa: CASSSRDSQETQYF; CDR3nt: TGTGCCAGCAGTTCACGGGACAGCCAAGAGACCCAGTACTTC; v_gene: TRBV2; abundance: many; d_gene: TRBD1; j_gene: TRBJ2-5
CDR3aa: CASSVWDSSNYGYTF; CDR3nt: TGTGCCAGCAGCGTCTGGGACAGCTCTAACTATGGCTACACCTTC; v_gene: TRBV5-4; abundance: NA; d_gene: TRBD1; j_gene: TRBJ1-2
CDR3aa: CASSHTSGMGTDTQYF; CDR3nt: TGTGCCAGCTCACACACGTCAGGGATGGGCACAGATACGCAGTATTTT; v_gene: TRBV18; abundance: NA; d_gene: NA; j_gene: TRBJ2-3
CDR3aa: CASSLLAGGSEQYF; CDR3nt: TGCGCCAGCAGCCTTCTAGCGGGAGGGAGCGAGCAGTACTTC; v_gene: TRBV5-1; abundance: few; d_gene: TRBD2; j_gene: TRBJ2-7
CDR3aa: CASRTAQGWNEQFF; CDR3nt: TGTGCCAGCAGGACTGCACAGGGGTGGAATGAGCAGTTCTTC; v_gene: TRBV7-2; abundance: NA; d_gene: TRBD1; j_gene: TRBJ2-1
CDR3aa: CASSRDRETQYF; CDR3nt: TGTGCCAGCAGCAGGGACAGAGAGACCCAGTACTTC; v_gene: TRBV12-3/TRBV12-4; abundance: many; d_gene: TRBD1; j_gene: TRBJ2-5
CDR3aa: CSAKDYEQYF; CDR3nt: TGCAGTGCGAAAGACTACGAGCAGTACTTC; v_gene: TRBV20-1; abundance: NA; d_gene: NA; j_gene: TRBJ2-7
CDR3aa: CASSPIPGSFPYEQYF; CDR3nt: TGTGCCAGCAGCCCGATACCGGGATCTTTCCCCTACGAGCAGTACTTC; v_gene: TRBV5-5; abundance: NA; d_gene: NA; j_gene: TRBJ2-7
CDR3aa: CASSLVGDRGRETQYF; CDR3nt: TGTGCCAGCAGTTTAGTAGGGGACAGGGGTCGAGAGACCCAGTACTTC; v_gene: TRBV12-3/TRBV12-4; abundance: NA; d_gene: TRBD1; j_gene: TRBJ2-5
CDR3aa: CASSTGTGLYGYTF; CDR3nt: TGTGCCAGCAGTACCGGGACAGGGTTGTATGGCTACACCTTC; v_gene: TRBV2; abundance: NA; d_gene: TRBD1; j_gene: TRBJ1-2
CDR3aa: CASSIYRVYEQYF; CDR3nt: TGTGCCAGCAGTATATACAGGGTCTACGAGCAGTACTTC; v_gene: TRBV6-2/TRBV6-3; abundance: NA; d_gene: NA; j_gene: TRBJ2-7
CDR3aa: CATSDTRWGDTQYF; CDR3nt: TGTGCCACCAGTGACACGAGGTGGGGAGATACGCAGTATTTT; v_gene: TRBV24-1; abundance: NA; d_gene: NA; j_gene: TRBJ2-3
CDR3aa: CASSHTGKGAYEQYF; CDR3nt: TGTGCCAGCAGCCACACAGGGAAGGGGGCCTACGAGCAGTACTTC; v_gene: TRBV5-4; abundance: NA; d_gene: NA; j_gene: TRBJ2-7
CDR3aa: CSVEEGRGIEQFF; CDR3nt: TGCAGCGTTGAAGAGGGGCGGGGGATTGAGCAGTTCTTC; v_gene: TRBV29-1; abundance: NA; d_gene: TRBD2; j_gene: TRBJ2-1
CDR3aa: CASSQDISGRNTGELFF; CDR3nt: TGCGCCAGCAGCCAAGATATAAGCGGGAGGAACACCGGGGAGCTGTTTTTT; v_gene: TRBV4-1; abundance: NA; d_gene: TRBD2; j_gene: TRBJ2-2
CDR3aa: CASRGDSPSGFF; CDR3nt: TGTGCCAGCCGGGGGGACTCCCCCTCGGGGTTCTTC; v_gene: TRBV2; abundance: NA; d_gene: TRBD2; j_gene: TRBJ2-1
CDR3aa: CASSQMPGQFYEQYF; CDR3nt: TGTGCCAGCAGTCAGATGCCGGGACAGTTCTACGAGCAGTACTTC; v_gene: TRBV27; abundance: NA; d_gene: TRBD1; j_gene: TRBJ2-7
CDR3aa: CASRGQGVETQYF; CDR3nt: TGTGCCAGCAGAGGACAGGGGGTAGAGACCCAGTACTTC; v_gene: TRBV27; abundance: NA; d_gene: TRBD1; j_gene: TRBJ2-5
CDR3aa: CASTERGGPETQYF; CDR3nt: TGTGCCAGCACGGAGCGGGGGGGCCCAGAGACCCAGTACTTC; v_gene: TRBV13; abundance: many; d_gene: TRBD2; j_gene: TRBJ2-5
CDR3aa: CASKRENSGNTIYF; CDR3nt: TGTGCCAGCAAACGTGAAAACTCTGGAAACACCATATATTTT; v_gene: TRBV6-1; abundance: NA; d_gene: NA; j_gene: TRBJ1-3
CDR3aa: CASSEEMWETQYF; CDR3nt: TGTGCCAGCAGCGAAGAAATGTGGGAGACCCAGTACTTC; v_gene: TRBV7-9; abundance: few; d_gene: NA; j_gene: TRBJ2-5
CDR3aa: CASSPSGQGRGYTF; CDR3nt: TGTGCCAGCAGTCCTTCGGGACAGGGTAGGGGCTACACCTTC; v_gene: TRBV27; abundance: few; d_gene: TRBD1; j_gene: TRBJ1-2
CDR3aa: CASSQQREPYNEQFF; CDR3nt: TGTGCCAGCAGCCAACAGCGGGAGCCCTACAATGAGCAGTTCTTC; v_gene: TRBV6-5; abundance: NA; d_gene: TRBD2; j_gene: TRBJ2-1
CDR3aa: CASSLGVSGSPFGFF; CDR3nt: TGTGCCAGCAGCTTAGGAGTTAGCGGGTCACCTTTCGGGTTCTTC; v_gene: TRBV7-9; abundance: NA; d_gene: TRBD2; j_gene: TRBJ2-1
CDR3aa: CSARDLSYPQHF; CDR3nt: TGCAGTGCTAGAGATTTATCCTACCCCCAGCATTTT; v_gene: TRBV20-1; abundance: NA; d_gene: NA; j_gene: TRBJ1-5
CDR3aa: CSARPPTSGTNEKLFF; CDR3nt: TGCAGTGCTAGACCCCCCACGTCGGGAACTAATGAAAAACTGTTTTTT; v_gene: TRBV20-1; abundance: few; d_gene: NA; j_gene: TRBJ1-4
CDR3aa: CASKTGTSGTYEQYF; CDR3nt: TGCGCCAGCAAGACCGGGACTAGCGGGACCTACGAGCAGTACTTC; v_gene: TRBV5-1; abundance: few; d_gene: TRBD2; j_gene: TRBJ2-7
CDR3aa: CASSLDRSSGNTIYF; CDR3nt: TGTGCCAGCAGCTTAGACAGAAGCTCTGGAAACACCATATATTTT; v_gene: TRBV7-9; abundance: many; d_gene: NA; j_gene: TRBJ1-3
CDR3aa: CASSPQGDYNEQFF; CDR3nt: TGTGCCAGCAGCCCGCAGGGAGACTACAATGAGCAGTTCTTC; v_gene: TRBV6-2/TRBV6-3; abundance: few; d_gene: NA; j_gene: TRBJ2-1
CDR3aa: CASSSPGTAMRTGELFF; CDR3nt: TGTGCCAGCAGTTCCCCCGGGACCGCAATGAGGACCGGGGAGCTGTTTTTT; v_gene: TRBV12-3/TRBV12-4; abundance: NA; d_gene: NA; j_gene: TRBJ2-2
CDR3aa: CASSPGTGPYEQYF; CDR3nt: TGTGCCAGCAGTCCGGGGACAGGGCCCTACGAGCAGTACTTC; v_gene: TRBV18; abundance: many; d_gene: TRBD1; j_gene: TRBJ2-7
CDR3aa: CASSLSTGEDSYNEQFF; CDR3nt: TGTGCCAGCAGCTTAAGCACAGGGGAGGACTCCTACAATGAGCAGTTCTTC; v_gene: TRBV7-3; abundance: few; d_gene: NA; j_gene: TRBJ2-1
CDR3aa: CASSYQESGSGTDTQYF; CDR3nt: TGTGCCAGCAGCTATCAGGAATCAGGGTCTGGCACAGATACGCAGTATTTT; v_gene: TRBV4-2; abundance: many; d_gene: NA; j_gene: TRBJ2-3
CDR3aa: CASSLIGTSGQETQYF; CDR3nt: TGTGCCAGCAGCTTGATAGGGACTAGCGGCCAAGAGACCCAGTACTTC; v_gene: TRBV7-9; abundance: few; d_gene: TRBD2; j_gene: TRBJ2-5
CDR3aa: CSALSDSMSNEQYF; CDR3nt: TGCAGTGCCCTATCGGACTCTATGTCGAACGAGCAGTACTTC; v_gene: TRBV20-1; abundance: few; d_gene: NA; j_gene: TRBJ2-7
CDR3aa: CSGPWNEKLFF; CDR3nt: TGCAGCGGGCCCTGGAATGAAAAACTGTTTTTT; v_gene: TRBV20-1; abundance: many; d_gene: NA; j_gene: TRBJ1-4
CDR3aa: CATSRARTSTTQYF; CDR3nt: TGTGCCACCAGCAGAGCCCGGACATCGACTACGCAGTATTTT; v_gene: TRBV15; abundance: NA; d_gene: NA; j_gene: TRBJ2-3
CDR3aa: CASGKRSAGTGATNTF; CDR3nt: TGTGCCAGCGGCAAACGTTCAGCAGGGACAGGCGCTACCAACACCTTC; v_gene: TRBV2; abundance: few; d_gene: TRBD1; j_gene: TRBJ1-2
CDR3aa: CASSYPSAPDEQYF; CDR3nt: TGTGCCAGCAGCTATCCTTCGGCCCCGGACGAGCAGTACTTC; v_gene: TRBV27; abundance: NA; d_gene: NA; j_gene: TRBJ2-7
CDR3aa: CASSIARIGYQETQYF; CDR3nt: TGTGCCAGCAGCATCGCAAGGATCGGGTACCAAGAGACCCAGTACTTC; v_gene: TRBV9; abundance: few; d_gene: NA; j_gene: TRBJ2-5
CDR3aa: CASSAYSTGYTEAFF; CDR3nt: TGTGCCAGCAGCGCCTACAGTACGGGGTACACTGAAGCTTTCTTT; v_gene: TRBV7-9; abundance: few; d_gene: NA; j_gene: TRBJ1-1
CDR3aa: CASSFRTGGDYGYTF; CDR3nt: TGTGCCAGCAGCTTTAGGACAGGGGGCGACTATGGCTACACCTTC; v_gene: TRBV7-2; abundance: many; d_gene: TRBD1; j_gene: TRBJ1-2
CDR3aa: CSAREGTNQETQYF; CDR3nt: TGCAGTGCTAGAGAGGGGACTAACCAAGAGACCCAGTACTTC; v_gene: TRBV20-1; abundance: NA; d_gene: TRBD2; j_gene: TRBJ2-5
CDR3aa: CASSPHQARTTKEKLFF; CDR3nt: TGTGCCAGCAGTCCCCACCAGGCCCGTACAACTAAAGAAAAACTGTTTTTT; v_gene: TRBV27; abundance: NA; d_gene: NA; j_gene: TRBJ1-4
CDR3aa: CASKATGGRYGYTF; CDR3nt: TGTGCCAGTAAGGCCACCGGGGGACGCTATGGCTACACCTTC; v_gene: TRBV25-1; abundance: NA; d_gene: NA; j_gene: TRBJ1-2
CDR3aa: CASSLDLRGQYF; CDR3nt: TGCGCCAGCAGCTTGGATCTCAGGGGGCAGTACTTC; v_gene: TRBV5-1; abundance: many; d_gene: NA; j_gene: TRBJ2-7
CDR3aa: CASSPTDRNYEQYF; CDR3nt: TGTGCCAGCAGTCCTACAGACAGGAACTACGAGCAGTACTTC; v_gene: TRBV12-3/TRBV12-4; abundance: few; d_gene: NA; j_gene: TRBJ2-7